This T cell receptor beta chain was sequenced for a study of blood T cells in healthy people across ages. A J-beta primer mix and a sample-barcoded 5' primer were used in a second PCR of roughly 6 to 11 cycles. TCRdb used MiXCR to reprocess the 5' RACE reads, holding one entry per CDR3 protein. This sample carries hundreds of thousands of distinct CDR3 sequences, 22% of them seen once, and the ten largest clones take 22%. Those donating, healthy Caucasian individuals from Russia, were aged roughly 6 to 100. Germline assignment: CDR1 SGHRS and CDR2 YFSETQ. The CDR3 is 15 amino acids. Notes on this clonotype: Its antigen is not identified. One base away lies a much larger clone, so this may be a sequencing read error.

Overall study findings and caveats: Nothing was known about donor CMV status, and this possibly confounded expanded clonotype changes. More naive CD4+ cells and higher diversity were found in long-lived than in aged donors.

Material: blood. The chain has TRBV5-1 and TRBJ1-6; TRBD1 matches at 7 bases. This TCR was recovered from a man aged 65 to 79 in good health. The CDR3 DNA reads TGCGCCGGCAGCCTGGGACAGCCGGACCTTTCACCCCTCCACTTT. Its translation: CAGSLGQPDLSPLHF.